This is a list of T cell receptor beta chains from one sample in a study of regulatory T cells in long-lasting Graves disease. TCRdb re-called the multiplex PCR reads with MiXCR, one entry per CDR3 protein. The sample includes approximately 540,000 distinct CDR3 sequences, 12% seen only once; the top ten take more than 8%. This sample was also put to use in a study of T cells in Graves' hyperthyroidism and ophthalmopathy.

The source was peripheral blood mononuclear cells (PBMCs), collected at new diagnosis, from a patient treated with antithyroid drugs. All receptors derive from a woman aged 30 to 39 with Graves disease. Both conserved end residues are part of each CDR3. Fields, in order: clone size, V gene, J gene, CDR3 length, D gene, CDR3 protein, CDR3 DNA. The D gene is left open where the match is weak. The size of a clone is reported for some rows only, either as once, few or many, or as a class for expanded clones.

>-|TRBV2|TRBJ2-1|16|TRBD2
CASGETSGSSINEQFF
TGTGCCAGCGGCGAGACTAGCGGGAGTAGTATAAATGAGCAGTTCTTC
>many|TRBV25-1|TRBJ2-1|15|-
CATSASASSYNEQFF
TGTGCCACCTCCGCTAGCGCGAGCTCCTACAATGAGCAGTTCTTC
>many|TRBV6-1|TRBJ2-1|16|TRBD1
CASSARDRGVVGEQFF
TGTGCCAGCAGTGCCAGGGACAGGGGCGTCGTGGGTGAGCAGTTCTTC
>many|TRBV11-1|TRBJ2-7|14|-
CASSRVTRFDEQYF
TGTGCCAGCAGTCGCGTGACCAGGTTCGACGAGCAGTACTTC
>many|TRBV2|TRBJ2-3|14|TRBD1
CASSDPDRTDTQYF
TGTGCCAGCAGCGATCCGGACAGGACAGATACGCAGTATTTT
>many|TRBV7-9|TRBJ1-1|15|TRBD1
CASSPTDRVETEAFF
TGTGCCAGCAGCCCGACGGACAGGGTCGAAACTGAAGCTTTCTTT
>many|TRBV2|TRBJ2-2|13|-
CASRTRLTGELFF
TGTGCCAGCAGGACAAGGCTCACCGGGGAGCTGTTTTTT
>-|TRBV20-1|TRBJ2-4|14|TRBD1
CSAVRTGAKNIQYF
TGCAGTGCGGTACGGACAGGCGCCAAAAACATTCAGTACTTC
>many|TRBV5-1|TRBJ2-3|15|-
CASSSVGQSTDTQYF
TGCGCCAGCAGCTCGGTAGGACAGAGCACAGATACGCAGTATTTT
>-|TRBV12-3/TRBV12-4|TRBJ2-2|17|-
CASTRGAGTTNTGELFF
TGTGCCAGCACCCGAGGGGCAGGGACAACGAACACCGGGGAGCTGTTTTTT
>many|TRBV11-3|TRBJ1-1|15|-
CASSSRDSWDTEAFF
TGTGCCAGCAGCAGTCGGGACTCCTGGGACACTGAAGCTTTCTTT
>many|TRBV19|TRBJ2-5|16|-
CASSIGLSTTQETQYF
TGTGCCAGTAGTATAGGACTGTCGACCACACAAGAGACCCAGTACTTC
>many|TRBV24-1|TRBJ2-5|18|-
CATSDPRGRDLSKETQYF
TGTGCCACCAGTGATCCACGTGGTCGGGACCTTAGCAAAGAGACCCAGTACTTC
>-|TRBV20-1|TRBJ2-7|13|TRBD1
CSAIRGLSYEQYF
TGCAGTGCTATCAGGGGGCTTAGCTACGAGCAGTACTTC
>-|TRBV7-9|TRBJ1-4|17|-
CASSLAGGILANEKLFF
TGTGCCAGCAGCTTAGCAGGAGGGATACTGGCTAATGAAAAACTGTTTTTT
>many|TRBV11-3|TRBJ1-4|16|TRBD1
CASSLGTGGSYRKLFF
TGTGCCAGCAGCCTGGGGACAGGGGGATCATATAGAAAACTGTTTTTT
>many|TRBV11-2|TRBJ1-5|13|TRBD1
CASSPDRDQPQHF
TGTGCCAGCAGCCCGGACAGGGATCAGCCCCAGCATTTT
>many|TRBV12-3/TRBV12-4|TRBJ2-2|16|-
CASSLGTARGTGELFF
TGTGCCAGCAGTTTAGGGACGGCCCGTGGCACCGGGGAGCTGTTTTTT
>many|TRBV29-1|TRBJ1-2|15|TRBD1
CSAELRDSKNYGYTF
TGCAGCGCTGAACTCCGGGACAGCAAAAACTATGGCTACACCTTC
>-|TRBV28|TRBJ1-2|14|-
CASSLRWVDSGYTF
TGTGCCAGCAGTTTACGTTGGGTTGACAGCGGCTACACCTTC
>many|TRBV6-1|TRBJ1-1|14|TRBD1
CASSPGGRNTEAFF
TGTGCCAGCAGCCCAGGGGGCAGGAACACTGAAGCTTTCTTT
>few|TRBV19|TRBJ1-1|14|-
CASSIPDWLGEAFF
TGTGCCAGTAGTATTCCGGACTGGCTTGGGGAAGCTTTCTTT
>many|TRBV6-1|TRBJ1-5|14|-
CASSEFWSNQPQHF
TGTGCCAGCAGTGAATTTTGGAGCAATCAGCCCCAGCATTTT
>-|TRBV13|TRBJ1-5|16|-
CASSLMRPGGDQPQHF
TGTGCCAGCAGCTTAATGCGGCCAGGTGGAGATCAGCCCCAGCATTTT
>many|TRBV27|TRBJ2-5|15|-
CANSLLGSSGETQYF
TGTGCCAACAGTTTACTGGGTTCGTCGGGAGAGACCCAGTACTTC
>few|TRBV9|TRBJ2-1|17|-
CASSVVPTGSSYNEQFF
TGTGCCAGCAGCGTAGTCCCCACGGGAAGCTCCTACAATGAGCAGTTCTTC
>few|TRBV20-1|TRBJ2-1|19|-
CSARGTGLEGRSSYNEQFF
TGCAGTGCTAGAGGTACCGGACTTGAGGGAAGAAGCTCCTACAATGAGCAGTTCTTC
>-|TRBV6-2/TRBV6-3|TRBJ1-6|14|-
CASSPVGINSPLHF
TGTGCCAGCAGCCCCGTGGGGATTAATTCACCCCTCCACTTT
>many|TRBV6-1|TRBJ1-2|13|-
CASSESGRWSYTF
TGTGCCAGCAGTGAATCGGGCAGGTGGAGCTACACCTTC
>many|TRBV12-3/TRBV12-4|TRBJ2-1|14|TRBD2
CASTPGTMNNEQFF
TGTGCCAGCACCCCTGGGACTATGAACAATGAGCAGTTCTTC
>many|TRBV27|TRBJ2-2|15|-
CASSHWGENTGELFF
TGTGCCAGCAGTCACTGGGGGGAGAACACCGGGGAGCTGTTTTTT
>many|TRBV29-1|TRBJ2-5|14|-
CSGGSRTAKETQYF
TGCAGCGGGGGTAGCCGGACAGCAAAAGAGACCCAGTACTTC
>many|TRBV20-1|TRBJ1-2|12|-
CSASLGPYGYTF
TGCAGTGCTAGTCTGGGGCCCTATGGCTACACCTTC
>-|TRBV6-1|TRBJ1-2|13|-
CASSRGRGYGYTF
TGTGCCAGCAGTCGGGGTCGTGGATACGGCTACACCTTC
>many|TRBV9|TRBJ2-3|15|-
CASSVVGGSTDTQYF
TGTGCCAGCAGCGTAGTGGGTGGATCAACAGATACGCAGTATTTT
>many|TRBV5-1|TRBJ2-2|13|-
CASSVLYGGELFF
TGCGCCAGCAGCGTCTTGTATGGCGGGGAGCTGTTTTTT
>many|TRBV6-2/TRBV6-3|TRBJ2-7|15|TRBD2
CASSPRLAVSYEQYF
TGTGCCAGCAGTCCGAGACTAGCGGTCTCCTACGAGCAGTACTTC
>many|TRBV2|TRBJ2-5|13|-
CASSEQGLETQYF
TGTGCCAGCAGTGAACAGGGACTGGAGACCCAGTACTTC
>many|TRBV12-3/TRBV12-4|TRBJ2-2|16|TRBD1
CASRAGTGANTGELFF
TGTGCCAGCAGGGCCGGGACAGGGGCGAACACCGGGGAGCTGTTTTTT
>few|TRBV30|TRBJ1-3|15|-
CAWSVRGGNGNTIYF
TGTGCCTGGAGTGTACGCGGGGGAAACGGGAACACCATATATTTT
>few|TRBV20-1|TRBJ1-5|13|-
CSARVWTYQPQHF
TGCAGTGCTAGAGTGTGGACGTATCAGCCCCAGCATTTT
>-|TRBV18|TRBJ1-1|16|-
CASSSPGGALGTEAFF
TGTGCCAGCTCCTCCCCTGGGGGGGCGCTGGGCACTGAAGCTTTCTTT
>many|TRBV5-1|TRBJ1-1|17|TRBD1
CASSLVSGTATNTEAFF
TGTGCCAGCAGCTTGGTCTCCGGGACAGCAACGAACACTGAAGCTTTCTTT
>many|TRBV7-9|TRBJ1-1|13|TRBD1
CASREPGGTEAFF
TGTGCCAGCAGGGAACCAGGGGGCACTGAAGCTTTCTTT
>few|TRBV6-1|TRBJ2-3|15|-
CASRHRDRGFDTQYF
TGTGCCAGCAGACACCGGGACCGTGGTTTTGATACGCAGTATTTT
>once|TRBV27|TRBJ1-5|17|-
CASSPFGTDYSNQPQHF
TGTGCCAGCAGTCCTTTCGGGACGGATTATAGCAATCAGCCCCAGCATTTT
>-|TRBV15|TRBJ2-7|15|TRBD1
CATSRGTGGTYEQYF
TGTGCCACCAGCAGGGGCACAGGGGGCACATACGAGCAGTACTTC
>many|TRBV3-1|TRBJ1-2|12|-
CASSPDSYGYTF
TGTGCCAGCAGCCCAGACAGTTACGGCTACACCTTC
>many|TRBV12-5|TRBJ1-1|12|-
CASGFAGAEAFF
TGTGCTAGTGGTTTCGCCGGGGCTGAAGCTTTCTTT
>many|TRBV20-1|TRBJ1-2|15|TRBD1
CSARGAQTGGYGYTF
TGCAGTGCTAGAGGGGCCCAAACAGGGGGATATGGCTACACCTTC
>many|TRBV27|TRBJ1-2|11|-
CASSSGYGYTF
TGTGCCAGCAGTTCGGGGTATGGCTACACCTTC
>many|TRBV2|TRBJ2-1|12|-
CASRARKAEQFF
TGTGCCAGCAGGGCTAGAAAGGCTGAGCAGTTCTTC